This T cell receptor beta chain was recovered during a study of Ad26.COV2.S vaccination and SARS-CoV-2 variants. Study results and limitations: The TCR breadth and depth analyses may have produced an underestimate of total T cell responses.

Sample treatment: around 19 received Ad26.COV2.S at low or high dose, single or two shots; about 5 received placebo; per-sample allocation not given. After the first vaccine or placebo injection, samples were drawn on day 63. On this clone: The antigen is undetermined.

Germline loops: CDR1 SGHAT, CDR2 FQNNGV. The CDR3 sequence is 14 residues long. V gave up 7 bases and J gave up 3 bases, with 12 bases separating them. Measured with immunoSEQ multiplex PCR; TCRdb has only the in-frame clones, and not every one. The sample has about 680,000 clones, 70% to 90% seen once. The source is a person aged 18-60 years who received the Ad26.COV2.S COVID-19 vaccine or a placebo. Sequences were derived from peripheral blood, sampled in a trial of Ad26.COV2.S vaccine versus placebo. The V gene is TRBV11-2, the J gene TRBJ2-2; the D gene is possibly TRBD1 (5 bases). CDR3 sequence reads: CASIRLGDTGELFF. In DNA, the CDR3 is TGTGCCAGCATACGTCTAGGGGACACCGGGGAGCTGTTTTTT.